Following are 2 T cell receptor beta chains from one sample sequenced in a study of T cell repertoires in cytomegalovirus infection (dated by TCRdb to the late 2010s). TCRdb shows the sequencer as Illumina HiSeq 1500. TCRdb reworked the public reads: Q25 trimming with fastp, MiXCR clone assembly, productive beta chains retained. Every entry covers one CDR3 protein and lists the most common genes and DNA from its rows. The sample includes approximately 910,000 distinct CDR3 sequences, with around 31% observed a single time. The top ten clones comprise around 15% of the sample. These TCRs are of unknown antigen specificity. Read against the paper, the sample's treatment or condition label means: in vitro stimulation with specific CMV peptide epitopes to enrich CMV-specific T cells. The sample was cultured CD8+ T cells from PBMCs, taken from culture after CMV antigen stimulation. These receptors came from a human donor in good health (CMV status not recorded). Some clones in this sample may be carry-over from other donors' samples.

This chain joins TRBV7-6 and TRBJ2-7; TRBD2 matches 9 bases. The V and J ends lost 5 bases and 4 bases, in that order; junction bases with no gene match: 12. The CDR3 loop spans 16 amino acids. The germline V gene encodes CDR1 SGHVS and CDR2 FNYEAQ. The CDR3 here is CASSPRGSGGSYEQYF. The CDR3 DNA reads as TGTGCCAGCAGCCCCCGCGGTAGCGGGGGATCTTACGAGCAGTACTTC.

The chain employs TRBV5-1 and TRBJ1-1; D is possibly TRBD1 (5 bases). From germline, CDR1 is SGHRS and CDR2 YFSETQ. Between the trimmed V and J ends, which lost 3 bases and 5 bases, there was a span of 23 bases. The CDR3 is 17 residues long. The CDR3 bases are TGCGCCAGCAGCTCGGCCTTTCCGGGACGGCGGAAGACTGAAGCTTTCTTT. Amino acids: CASSSAFPGRRKTEAFF.